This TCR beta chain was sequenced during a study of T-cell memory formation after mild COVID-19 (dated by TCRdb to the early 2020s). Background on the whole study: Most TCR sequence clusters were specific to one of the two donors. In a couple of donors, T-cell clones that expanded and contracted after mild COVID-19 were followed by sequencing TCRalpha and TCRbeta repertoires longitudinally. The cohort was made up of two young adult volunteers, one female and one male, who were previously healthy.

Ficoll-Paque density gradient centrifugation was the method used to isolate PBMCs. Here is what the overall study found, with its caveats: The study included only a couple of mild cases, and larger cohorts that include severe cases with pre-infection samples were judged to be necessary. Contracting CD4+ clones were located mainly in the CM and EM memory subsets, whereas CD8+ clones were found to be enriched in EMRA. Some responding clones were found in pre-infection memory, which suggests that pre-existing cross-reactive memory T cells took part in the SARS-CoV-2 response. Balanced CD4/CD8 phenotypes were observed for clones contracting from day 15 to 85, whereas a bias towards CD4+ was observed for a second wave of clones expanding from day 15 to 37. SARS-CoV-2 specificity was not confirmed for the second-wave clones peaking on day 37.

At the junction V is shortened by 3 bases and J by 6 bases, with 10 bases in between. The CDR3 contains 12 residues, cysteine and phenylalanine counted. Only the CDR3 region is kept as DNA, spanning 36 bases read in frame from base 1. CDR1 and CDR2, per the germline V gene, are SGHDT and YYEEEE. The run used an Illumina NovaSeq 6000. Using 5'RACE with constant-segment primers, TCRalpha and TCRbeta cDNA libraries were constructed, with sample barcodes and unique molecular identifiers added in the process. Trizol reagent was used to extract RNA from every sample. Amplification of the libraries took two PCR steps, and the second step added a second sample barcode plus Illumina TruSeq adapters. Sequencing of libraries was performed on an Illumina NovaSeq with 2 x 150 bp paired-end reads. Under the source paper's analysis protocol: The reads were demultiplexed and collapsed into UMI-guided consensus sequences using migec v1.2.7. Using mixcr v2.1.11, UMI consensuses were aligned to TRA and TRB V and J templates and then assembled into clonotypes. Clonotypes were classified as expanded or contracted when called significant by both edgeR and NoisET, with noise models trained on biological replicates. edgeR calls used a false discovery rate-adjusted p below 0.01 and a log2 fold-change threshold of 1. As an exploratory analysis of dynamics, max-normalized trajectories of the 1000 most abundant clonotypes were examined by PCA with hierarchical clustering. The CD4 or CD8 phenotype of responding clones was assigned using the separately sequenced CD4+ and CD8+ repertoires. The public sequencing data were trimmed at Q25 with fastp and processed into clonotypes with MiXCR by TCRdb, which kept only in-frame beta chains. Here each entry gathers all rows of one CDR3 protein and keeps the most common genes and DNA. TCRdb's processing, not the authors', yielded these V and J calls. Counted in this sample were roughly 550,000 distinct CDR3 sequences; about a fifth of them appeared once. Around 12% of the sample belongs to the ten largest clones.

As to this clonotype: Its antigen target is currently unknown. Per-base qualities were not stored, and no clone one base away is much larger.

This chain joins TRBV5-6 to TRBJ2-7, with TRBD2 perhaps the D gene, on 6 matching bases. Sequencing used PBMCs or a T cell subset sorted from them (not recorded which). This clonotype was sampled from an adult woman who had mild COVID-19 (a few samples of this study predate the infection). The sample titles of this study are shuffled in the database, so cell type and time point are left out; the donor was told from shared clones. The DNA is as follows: TGTGCCAGCAGCTCGGGAGTAGCCGAGCAGTACTTC. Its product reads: CASSSGVAEQYF.